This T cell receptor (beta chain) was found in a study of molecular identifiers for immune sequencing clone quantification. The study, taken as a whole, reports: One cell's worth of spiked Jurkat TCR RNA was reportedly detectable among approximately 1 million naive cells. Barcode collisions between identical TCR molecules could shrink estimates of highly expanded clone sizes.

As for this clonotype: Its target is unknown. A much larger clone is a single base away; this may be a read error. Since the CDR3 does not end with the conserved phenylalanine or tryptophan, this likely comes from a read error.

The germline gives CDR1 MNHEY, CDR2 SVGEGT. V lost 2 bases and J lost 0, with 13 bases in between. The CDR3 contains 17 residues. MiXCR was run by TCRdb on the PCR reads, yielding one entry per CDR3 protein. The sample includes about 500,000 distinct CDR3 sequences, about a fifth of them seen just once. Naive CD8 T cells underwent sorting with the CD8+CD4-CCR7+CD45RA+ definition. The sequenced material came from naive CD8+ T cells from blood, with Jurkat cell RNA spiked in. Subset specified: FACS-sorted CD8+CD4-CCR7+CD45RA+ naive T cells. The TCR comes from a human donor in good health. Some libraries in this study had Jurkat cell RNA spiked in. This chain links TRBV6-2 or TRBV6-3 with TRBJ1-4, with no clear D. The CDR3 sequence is CASSYLTTDPTNEKLFS. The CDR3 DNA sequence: TGTGCCAGCAGTTACCTGACGACCGATCCAACTAATGAAAAACTGTTTTCT.